This entry describes one T cell receptor (beta chain). Its antigen is unknown. A read error is possible here, since a much larger clone lies one base away. Alongside a J-beta primer mix, a sample-barcoded 5' primer served in a second PCR lasting roughly 6 to 11 cycles. TCRdb called the 5' RACE reads again in MiXCR, with one record for every CDR3 protein. The sample yields about 930,000 distinct CDR3 sequences, almost 30% seen once. The data derive from a study of blood T cells in healthy people across ages. Findings and caveats of the study: Estimates of total diversity, which came from one million sequenced T cells, were considered to be underestimates. Donors of long life had a larger count of naive CD4+ cells and greater diversity than aged donors.

This CDR3 contains 16 residues. The germline V gene encodes CDR1 LGHNA and CDR2 YNFKEQ. The data also belong to a second study, concerning T cells of mothers and their children.

The chain joins TRBV4-2 to TRBJ2-3; D is perhaps TRBD2 (5 bases). This clonotype was sampled from a woman aged 40 to 50 in good health. What was sequenced was blood. The CDR3 sequence is CAGSRSEILATDTQYF. For the CDR3, the DNA is TGTGCCGGCAGCCGTAGCGAAATACTGGCGACAGATACGCAGTATTTT.